Listed here are 27 T cell receptor beta chains from one sample, sequenced in a study of T cells in Graves' hyperthyroidism and ophthalmopathy. Regions amplified from RNA transcripts were the TCR beta CDR3 regions. With the HTBI primer set, the TCR CDR3 went through a first round of RT-PCR. TCRdb itself ran the multiplex PCR reads through MiXCR, one entry per CDR3 protein. The sample has approximately 330,000 distinct CDR3 sequences, about an eighth seen once. The sample consisted of blood. Source of these receptors: a middle-aged woman with Graves' ophthalmopathy.

This clonotype was seen repeatedly, ten times or more. The chain couples TRBV5-5 to TRBJ1-1; D is ambiguous. The germline V gene encodes CDR1 SGHKS and CDR2 YYEKEE (reference sequence). Trimming took off 1 base at V and 2 bases at J, with 9 bases between the two ends. This CDR3 is 14 amino acids long. CDR3 sequence (DNA): TGTGCCAGCAGCTTGTTTATACCCAACACTGAAGCTTTCTTT. Amino acid sequence: CASSLFIPNTEAFF.

This clonotype was seen a handful of times. The chain joins TRBV18 to TRBJ1-3; weak D call: TRBD1 (5 bases). Trimming took 3 bases from V and 0 from J, leaving 12 bases between them. Per germline, CDR1 KGHSH and CDR2 LQKENI. This CDR3 is 16 amino acids long. The CDR3 DNA reads as TGTGCCAGCTCACCGAGGGACGGAAACTCTGGAAACACCATATATTTT. Protein: CASSPRDGNSGNTIYF. Together with reference TRBV18 and TRBJ1-3, the CDR3 gives the full variable domain: NAGVMQNPRHLVRRRGQEARLRCSPMKGHSHVYWYRQLPEEGLKFMVYLQKENIIDESGMPKERFSAEFPKEGPSILRIQQVVRGDSAAYFCASSPRDGNSGNTIYFGEGSWLTVV.

The gene calls are TRBV7-9 and TRBJ2-1; D not resolved. The V gene lost 2 bases and the J gene lost 8 bases, with 13 bases spanning the gap. This CDR3 is 14 amino acids long. Looked up from germline, CDR1 is SEHNR and CDR2 is FQNEAQ (reference sequence). CDR3 amino acids: CASSLWASYDEQFF. The CDR3 coding sequence is TGTGCCAGCAGCTTATGGGCGAGTTACGATGAGCAGTTCTTC.

This clonotype was seen at least ten times. The J gene is TRBJ2-7, the V gene TRBV24-1, with TRBD1 identical over 7 bases. Trimming at V came to 4 bases and at J to 8 bases, leaving 7 bases not matched to a gene. Germline-derived CDR1 and CDR2 are KGHDR and SFDVKD. This CDR3 spans 13 amino acids. In nucleotides, the CDR3 is TGTGCCACCAGTGAGACCGGGACAGCCAAGCAGTACTTC. The encoded protein is CATSETGTAKQYF.

The rearrangement uses TRBV29-1 and TRBJ2-1, with TRBD2 matching 7 bases. The J segment lost 7 bases and the V segment lost 6 bases, leaving 12 bases of the junction unmatched. CDR3 length: 14 residues. CDR1 SQVTM and CDR2 ANQGSEA come from the germline V gene. CDR3 nucleotides: TGCAGCGTCCCCCGAGGCGGGAGCGTGAATGAGCAGTTCTTC. As protein: CSVPRGGSVNEQFF.

In this sample, this clonotype turned up many times. This rearrangement joins TRBV3-1 to TRBJ2-1; D is perhaps TRBD2 (6 bases). Trimming took off 0 bases at V and 4 bases at J, with 13 bases between the two ends. The germline V gene has CDR1 LGHDT and CDR2 YNNKEL (reference sequence). This CDR3 is 16 amino acids long. In DNA form, the CDR3 reads TGTGCCAGCAGCCAAGATTGGGGGGAGTGGTACAATGAGCAGTTCTTC. Protein: CASSQDWGEWYNEQFF.

This clonotype showed up many times. The chain uses TRBV2 and TRBJ2-3, with D unresolved. The V and J ends lost 4 bases and 2 bases respectively, with 10 bases between them. The CDR3 runs to 14 residues. CDR1 and CDR2 (germline): SNHLY, FYNNEI. The CDR3 here is CASSGKGATDTQYF. The CDR3 DNA reads TGTGCCAGCAGTGGTAAAGGCGCCACAGATACGCAGTATTTT. Looking up the rest from reference TRBV2 and TRBJ2-3 gives the full variable domain: EPEVTQTPSHQVTQMGQEVILRCVPISNHLYFYWYRQILGQKVEFLVSFYNNEISEKSEIFDDQFSVERPDGSNFTLKIRSTKLEDSAMYFCASSGKGATDTQYFGPGTRLTVL.

This clonotype was counted many times. The chain has TRBV6-5 and TRBJ2-3; TRBD2 is a possible D gene (6 bases). The V and J ends lost 6 bases and 5 bases respectively, with 21 bases between them. Germline V CDR1 and CDR2: MNHEY, SVGAGI. CDR3 size: 16 residues. The CDR3 region is CASSPPSREVGDTQYF. As DNA, the CDR3 is TGTGCCAGCAGCCCTCCTAGTAGGGAGGTAGGAGATACGCAGTATTTT.

This clonotype was counted ten times or more. The genes are TRBV13 and TRBJ1-1; possibly TRBD1 for D (5 bases). CDR1 and CDR2 (germline): PRHDT, FYEKMQ (reference sequence). V was cut by 2 bases and J by 3 bases, with 10 bases left in between. The CDR3 runs to 14 residues. In nucleotides, the CDR3 is TGTGCCAGCAGCTTATCGGGGGGGGACACTGAAGCTTTCTTT. This gives the protein CASSLSGGDTEAFF.

This clonotype showed up many times. J is TRBJ1-5 and V is TRBV6-1; D gene uncertain. V lost 5 bases and J lost 2, with 7 bases in between. The CDR3 length is 13 residues. Germline loops: CDR1 MNHNS, CDR2 SASEGT. Here the CDR3 DNA reads TGTGCCAGCAGTTCCCAGGGCAATCAGCCCCAGCATTTT. It yields the protein CASSSQGNQPQHF.

This chain connects TRBV6-1 to TRBJ2-2; D not resolved. V gave up 6 bases and J gave up 7 bases, with 15 bases separating them. This CDR3 spans 14 amino acids. The germline V gene has CDR1 MNHNS and CDR2 SASEGT. CDR3 region: CASRPERPSGELFF. CDR3 sequence (DNA): TGTGCCAGCAGACCCGAACGCCCCAGCGGGGAGCTGTTTTTT.

This clonotype was counted at least ten times. V and J are TRBV6-1 and TRBJ2-7; TRBD2 matches at 11 bases. The trim removed 8 bases at V and 7 bases at J, leaving 13 bases unmatched. CDR3 size: 15 residues. Germline CDR1 is MNHNS and CDR2 is SASEGT. In DNA form, the CDR3 reads TGTGCCAGCGCAGCCGGGACTAGCGGCCGCAAAGAGCAGTACTTC. Translating gives CASAAGTSGRKEQYF.

This clonotype has more than one count but fewer than ten. This rearrangement joins TRBV3-1 to TRBJ1-4; D perhaps matches TRBD1 (5 bases). Germline V gives CDR1 LGHDT, CDR2 YNNKEL (reference sequence). Trimming stripped 5 bases from V and 6 bases from J, with 13 bases between. This CDR3 region has 14 residues. The CDR3 nucleotides read TGTGCCAGCAGCGAAAGGGGAGGGGATGAAAAACTGTTTTTT. This gives the protein CASSERGGDEKLFF.

This clonotype was seen repeatedly, ten times or more. V usage is TRBV6-1 and J usage is TRBJ1-4; the D gene is possibly TRBD1 (5 bases). The CDR3 runs to 14 residues. The V gene lost 6 bases and the J gene lost 7 bases, with 15 bases spanning the gap. CDR1 and CDR2 from the germline V gene are MNHNS and SASEGT. The CDR3 sequence: CASSLDTRFEKLFF. CDR3 DNA sequence: TGTGCCAGCAGCCTGGACACCCGATTTGAAAAACTGTTTTTT.

This clonotype was detected ten times or more. The rearrangement links TRBV7-8 to TRBJ2-1, with D uncertain. CDR1 is SGHVS and CDR2 is FQNEAQ in the germline V gene. V lost 5 bases to trimming and J lost 4 bases, with 6 bases between them. The CDR3 extends over 12 amino acids. CDR3 in amino acids: CASSIPYNEQFF. The CDR3 coding sequence is TGTGCCAGCAGCATTCCGTACAATGAGCAGTTCTTC.

This clonotype was detected many times. The CDR3 sequence: CASSYRTGQRRSEKLFF. DNA of the CDR3: TGTGCCAGCAGTTACAGAACGGGACAAAGAAGGAGTGAAAAACTGTTTTTT. The chain recombines TRBV6-5 with TRBJ1-4, with a tentative D call TRBD1 (6 bases). Trimming left V 2 bases short and J 7 bases short, with 20 bases between. CDR3 size: 17 residues. Germline loops: CDR1 MNHEY, CDR2 SVGAGI.

V gene TRBV18 combines with J gene TRBJ1-4; D unresolved. Germline CDR1 KGHSH, CDR2 LQKENI. This CDR3 region has 15 residues. V lost 4 bases to trimming and J lost 0 bases, with 9 bases between them. CDR3 sequence (DNA): TGTGCCAGCTCACTCCAGAGATCAACTAATGAAAAACTGTTTTTT. Translated: CASSLQRSTNEKLFF.

This clonotype was observed at least ten times. The V and J genes are TRBV6-1 and TRBJ1-2, with TRBD1 identical over 9 bases. Germline CDR1 is MNHNS and CDR2 is SASEGT. The CDR3 length is 16 residues. Losses at the gene ends were 6 bases for V and 0 bases for J; bases not matched to a gene: 8. As DNA, the CDR3 is TGTGCCAGCAGCCCCGGACAGGGGAGGCCTAACTATGGCTACACCTTC. It yields the protein CASSPGQGRPNYGYTF.

This clonotype was recorded many times. This chain connects TRBV20-1 to TRBJ1-5; no firm D call. This CDR3 region has 14 residues. Looked up from germline, CDR1 is DFQATT and CDR2 is SNEGSKA (reference sequence). V lost 3 bases to trimming and J lost 3 bases, with 12 bases between them. The CDR3 spells CSASARRPNQPQHF. The CDR3 DNA reads as TGCAGTGCTAGTGCCCGAAGGCCCAATCAGCCCCAGCATTTT.

Ten or more counts support this clonotype. This rearrangement joins TRBV28 to TRBJ1-4; 8 bases are shared with TRBD1. J lost 8 bases, V lost 8 bases, and 4 bases had no gene match. CDR3 length: 12 amino acids. Germline V lookup: CDR1 MDHEN, CDR2 SYDVKM. The CDR3 region is CASQGAKEKLFF. CDR3 sequence (DNA): TGTGCCAGCCAGGGGGCCAAAGAAAAACTGTTTTTT.

This clonotype was seen at least ten times. J is TRBJ1-6 and V is TRBV7-2; D gene ambiguous. Looked up from germline, CDR1 is SGHTA and CDR2 is FQGNSA. This CDR3 spans 15 amino acids. Trimming cost V 5 bases and J 4 bases, with 12 bases left between them. The CDR3 loop reads CASSLRQAYNSPLHF. In DNA, the CDR3 is TGTGCCAGCAGCCTCAGGCAGGCGTATAATTCACCCCTCCACTTT.

This clonotype was recorded at least ten times. The chain recombines TRBV11-2 with TRBJ2-3; possibly TRBD1 for D (6 bases). Trimming took off 3 bases at V and 5 bases at J, with 18 bases between the two ends. CDR3 length: 16 amino acids. Germline V gene lookup returns CDR1 SGHAT and CDR2 FQNNGV. CDR3 in amino acids: CASSFSQQGFGDTQYF. CDR3 nucleotides: TGTGCCAGCAGCTTCAGCCAGCAGGGGTTTGGAGATACGCAGTATTTT. Variable domain in full (rest from reference TRBV11-2 and TRBJ2-3): EAGVAQSPRYKIIEKRQSVAFWCNPISGHATLYWYQQILGQGPKLLIQFQNNGVVDDSQLPKDRFSAERLKGVDSTLKIQPAKLEDSAVYLCASSFSQQGFGDTQYFGPGTRLTVL.

This clonotype was detected many times. The chain recombines TRBV3-1 with TRBJ1-1; weak D call: TRBD1 (5 bases). The CDR3 extends over 15 amino acids. The germline V gene has CDR1 LGHDT and CDR2 YNNKEL (reference sequence). V lost 6 bases and J lost 2, with 16 bases in between. CDR3 loop: CASSHTQGVNTEAFF. The CDR3 DNA follows: TGTGCCAGCAGTCATACTCAAGGGGTAAACACTGAAGCTTTCTTT.

V is TRBV7-8 and J is TRBJ1-1; no firm D call. This CDR3 has 12 amino acids. Germline CDR1 SGHVS, CDR2 FQNEAQ. Trimming left V 0 bases short and J 9 bases short, with 8 bases between. The CDR3 is CASSLAGEQAFF. The CDR3 nucleotides are TGTGCCAGCAGCTTAGCGGGAGAGCAAGCTTTCTTT.

In regard to this clonotype: This clone may be a read error of a much larger clone one base away. The chain employs TRBV2 and TRBJ1-1; maybe TRBD1 (6 bases). This CDR3 is 14 amino acids long. The germline V gene encodes CDR1 SNHLY and CDR2 FYNNEI. The CDR3 loop is CASSELGARTEALF. CDR3 in DNA: TGTGCCAGCAGTGAATTGGGGGCGAGGACTGAAGCTCTCTTT.

This clonotype was picked up many times. The rearrangement joins TRBV6-1 to TRBJ2-7; maybe TRBD2 (5 bases). V lost 6 bases and J 7 bases, leaving 19 bases between the germline ends. The CDR3 has 14 residues. CDR1 and CDR2 (germline): MNHNS, SASEGT. Here the CDR3 DNA reads TGTGCCAGCAGGGACGGGCCGCGGGCAGTGGAGCAGTACTTC. Encoded protein: CASRDGPRAVEQYF.

This clonotype was seen repeatedly, ten times or more. The chain is built from TRBV13 and TRBJ1-3; D perhaps matches TRBD1 (6 bases). Germline CDR1 and CDR2: PRHDT and FYEKMQ (reference sequence). Between the trimmed V and J ends, which lost 6 bases and 3 bases, there was a span of 9 bases. This CDR3 region has 13 residues. CDR3 nucleotide sequence: TGTGCCAGCAGTCTGGACAGTGGAAACACCATATATTTT. Translated: CASSLDSGNTIYF.